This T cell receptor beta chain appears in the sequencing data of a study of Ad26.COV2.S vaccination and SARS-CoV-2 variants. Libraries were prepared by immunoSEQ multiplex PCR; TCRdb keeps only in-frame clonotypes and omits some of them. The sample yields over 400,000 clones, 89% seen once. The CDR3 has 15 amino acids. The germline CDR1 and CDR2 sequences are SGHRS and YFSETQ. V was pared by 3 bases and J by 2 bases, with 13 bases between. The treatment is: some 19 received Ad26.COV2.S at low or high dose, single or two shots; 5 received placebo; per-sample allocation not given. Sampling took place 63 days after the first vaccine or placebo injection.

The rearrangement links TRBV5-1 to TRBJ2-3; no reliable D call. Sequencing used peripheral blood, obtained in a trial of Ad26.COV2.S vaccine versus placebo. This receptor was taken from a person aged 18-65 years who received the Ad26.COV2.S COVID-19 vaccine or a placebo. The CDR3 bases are TGCGCCAGCAGCTCCCAGGTTGGGGACACAGATACGCAGTATTTT. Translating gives CASSSQVGDTDTQYF.